Presented here are 31 T cell receptor beta chains from one specimen sequenced in a study of T cells in Graves' hyperthyroidism and ophthalmopathy. Amplified regions were TCR beta CDR3 sequences from RNA transcripts. HTBI primers were employed in a first-round RT-PCR of the TCR CDR3. TCRdb passed the multiplex PCR reads through MiXCR, listing each CDR3 protein once. This sample has approximately 400,000 distinct CDR3 sequences, with around an eighth found just once. Material for sequencing was blood. The receptor source for this set is a man under 40 with Graves' hyperthyroidism that later progressed to Graves' ophthalmopathy.

This clonotype was picked up a small number of times. The chain links TRBV9 to TRBJ2-5; 13 bases are shared with TRBD2. The CDR3 runs to 16 residues. The V segment lost 3 bases and the J segment 1 base; nucleotides outside the gene matches: 3. CDR1 and CDR2 from the germline V gene are SGDLS and YYNGEE. In DNA, the CDR3 is TGTGCCAGCAGCGCCACTAGCGGGGGGGCCCAAGAGACCCAGTACTTC. Its translation: CASSATSGGAQETQYF.

The table lists this clonotype with many counts. The gene calls are TRBV5-5 and TRBJ2-7, with D possibly called TRBD1 or TRBD2 (6 bases each). Trimming stripped 5 bases from V and 0 bases from J, with 15 bases between. This CDR3 spans 15 amino acids. The germline V gene has CDR1 SGHKS and CDR2 YYEKEE (reference sequence). This CDR3 is CASSGGPSDSYEQYF. The DNA of the CDR3 is TGTGCCAGCAGTGGGGGGCCTAGCGACTCCTACGAGCAGTACTTC.

The V call is TRBV24-1, the J call TRBJ1-1; the match to TRBD1 covers 8 bases. Per germline, CDR1 KGHDR and CDR2 SFDVKD. The CDR3 is made up of 14 amino acids. Trimming cost V 4 bases and J 4 bases; bases outside gene matches: 4. CDR3 loop: CATSEGTGITEAFF. The CDR3 DNA reads as TGTGCCACCAGTGAGGGGACAGGTATCACTGAAGCTTTCTTT.

The table lists this clonotype with many counts. The chain couples TRBV30 to TRBJ2-3; tentative D call: TRBD2 (5 bases). In germline, CDR1 is GTSNPN, CDR2 SVGIG (reference sequence). The CDR3 consists of 12 residues. The germline V and J ends were trimmed by 3 bases and 6 bases, with 10 bases remaining between them. The CDR3 loop is CAWRRAADTQYF. DNA for the CDR3: TGTGCCTGGAGGAGGGCGGCGGATACGCAGTATTTT.

This clonotype has just a few counts. The chain carries TRBV2 and TRBJ1-4; 8 nucleotides match TRBD1. Germline V CDR1 and CDR2: SNHLY, FYNNEI. V gave up 6 bases and J gave up 5 bases; unmatched junction bases: 14. The CDR3 consists of 17 residues. This chain's CDR3 is CASRTGTGVLGNEKLFF. The CDR3 bases are TGTGCCAGCAGAACCGGGACAGGCGTCCTCGGGAATGAAAAACTGTTTTTT.

This clonotype was observed at least ten times. This sequence joins TRBV10-1 and TRBJ2-5; maybe TRBD1 (5 bases). The CDR3 length is 13 residues. The V end was cut by 5 bases, the J end by 1 base, with 8 bases between. Germline V gene lookup returns CDR1 WNHNN and CDR2 SYGVQD (reference sequence). In DNA form, the CDR3 reads TGCGCCAGCAGTAGCAGGGCCCAAGAGACCCAGTACTTC. It is translated as CASSSRAQETQYF.

This clonotype was seen a few times. In DNA form, the CDR3 reads TGTGCCAGCAGTCCCCTTGATACCGCGGGGACCCAGTACTTC. Translated, it gives CASSPLDTAGTQYF. The genes are TRBV7-7 and TRBJ2-5; perhaps TRBD2 as D (5 bases). Trimming removed 6 bases at V and 7 bases at J, with 18 bases between. CDR1 is SSHAT and CDR2 is FNYEAQ in the germline V gene (reference sequence). The CDR3 sequence is 14 residues long.

In its sample, this clonotype was seen many times. This chain connects TRBV5-1 to TRBJ2-1; D remains ambiguous. Germline V gene data show CDR1 as SGHRS and CDR2 as YFSETQ. V was trimmed by 2 bases and J by 0 bases, leaving 9 bases between them. The CDR3 contains 15 residues. The CDR3 sequence is CASSFAQFSYNEQFF. The CDR3, as DNA: TGCGCCAGCAGCTTCGCACAGTTCTCCTACAATGAGCAGTTCTTC.

The V gene is TRBV11-3, the J gene TRBJ1-6; 7 bases line up with TRBD1. After removal of 4 bases from V and 2 bases from J, the junction contained 5 bases not matched to a gene. From germline, CDR1 is SGHNT and CDR2 YENEEA. There are 16 residues in the CDR3. CDR3 sequence (DNA): TGTGCCAGCAGCTACCGAGGGGGCCCCTATAATTCACCCCTCCACTTT. Protein: CASSYRGGPYNSPLHF.

This clonotype was seen only a few times. The V and J genes are TRBV20-1 and TRBJ2-1, with a possible D match to TRBD1 (6 bases). Trimming cost V 8 bases and J 3 bases, with 17 bases left between them. Per germline, CDR1 DFQATT and CDR2 SNEGSKA (reference sequence). The CDR3 runs 14 residues. The CDR3 protein is CSPHPGHYYNEQFF. CDR3 in DNA: TGCAGTCCGCACCCGGGACATTACTACAATGAGCAGTTCTTC.

This clonotype was detected ten times or more. The chain has TRBV2 and TRBJ2-7; D is undetermined. The CDR3 totals 12 residues. Germline V gene lookup returns CDR1 SNHLY and CDR2 FYNNEI. Trimming took 8 bases from V and 1 from J, leaving 9 bases between them. CDR3 nucleotides: TGTGCCAGCGGGTCCGAGTCCTACGAGCAGTACTTC. Translated, it gives CASGSESYEQYF.

This clonotype came up many times. The genes are TRBV5-1 and TRBJ1-2; 7 bases align to TRBD1. Trimming at V came to 0 bases and at J to 8 bases, leaving 7 bases not matched to a gene. The length of the CDR3 is 14 residues. Germline CDR1 and CDR2: SGHRS and YFSETQ. The CDR3 coding sequence is TGCGCCAGCAGCTTGGGACAGGGCCTGGGAGGCTACACCTTC. This gives the protein CASSLGQGLGGYTF.

The chain uses TRBV5-4 and TRBJ2-7, with 10 bases identical to TRBD1. This CDR3 comprises 16 residues. Looked up from germline, CDR1 is SGHNT and CDR2 is YYREEE (reference sequence). V gave up 1 base and J gave up 3 bases; unmatched junction bases: 7. The CDR3 reads CASSLPPGQGGYEQYF. As DNA, the CDR3 is TGTGCCAGCAGCTTGCCTCCAGGACAGGGGGGCTACGAGCAGTACTTC.

This clonotype was detected only a few times. One end of the junction fails to match germline, which may point to a read error. The chain recombines TRBV6-5 with TRBJ2-3; D remains unclear. The length of the CDR3 is 14 residues. Per the germline V gene, CDR1 is MNHEY and CDR2 is SVGAGI. The DNA for the CDR3 is TGTGCCAGCAGTGACTCGCCAAACCCAGATACGCAGTATTTT. Amino acid sequence: CASSDSPNPDTQYF.

This clonotype was detected ten times or more. The chain links TRBV12-3 or TRBV12-4 to TRBJ1-2; 8 nucleotides line up with TRBD1. This CDR3 spans 15 amino acids. Trimming removed 1 base from V and 5 bases from J; junction bases left unmatched: 6. DNA of the CDR3: TGTGCCAGCAGTTTAGGAGGGACAGGAAAATATGGCTACACCTTC. Translating gives CASSLGGTGKYGYTF.

This clonotype was counted between two and nine times. This chain connects TRBV5-4 to TRBJ2-7, with 7 bases lining up with TRBD1. This CDR3 has 14 amino acids. Trimming took 2 bases from V and 2 from J; bases not matched to a gene: 4. CDR1 SGHNT and CDR2 YYREEE come from the germline V gene (reference sequence). The CDR3 DNA is TGTGCCAGCAGCTTTGGGACAGAGACCTACGAGCAGTACTTC. It translates to CASSFGTETYEQYF. Filled out from reference TRBV5-4 and TRBJ2-7, the complete variable domain reads ETGVTQSPTHLIKTRGQQVTLRCSSQSGHNTVSWYQQALGQGPQFIFQYYREEENGRGNFPPRFSGLQFPNYSSELNVNALELDDSALYLCASSFGTETYEQYFGPGTRLTVT.

The sample holds a few counts of this clonotype. The CDR3 reads CASTPGPGQGLDGANVLTF. The CDR3, as DNA: TGTGCCAGTACCCCAGGACCGGGACAGGGTTTGGATGGGGCCAACGTCCTGACTTTC. This chain connects TRBV19 to TRBJ2-6, with TRBD1 matching 9 bases. Germline V gene data show CDR1 as LNHDA and CDR2 as SQIVND (reference sequence). V gave up 7 bases and J gave up 3 bases; unmatched junction bases: 16. The CDR3 has 19 residues.

This chain links TRBV20-1 with TRBJ2-5, with 10 bases identical to TRBD2. The germline gives CDR1 DFQATT, CDR2 SNEGSKA (reference sequence). There are 14 residues in the CDR3. After removal of 6 bases from V and 0 bases from J, the junction contained 4 bases not matched to a gene. This chain's CDR3 is CSAPGTSDQETQYF. DNA of the CDR3: TGCAGTGCCCCTGGGACTAGCGACCAAGAGACCCAGTACTTC.

This clonotype has just a few counts. The chain recombines TRBV30 with TRBJ2-2, with 9 bases fitting TRBD1. Germline V gives CDR1 GTSNPN, CDR2 SVGIG (reference sequence). The CDR3 runs 18 residues. V shed 7 bases and J 4 bases; nucleotides not matched to a gene: 19. CDR3 region: CASKGGGRDRERTGELFF. The CDR3 nucleotides are TGTGCCTCAAAGGGGGGCGGCCGGGACAGGGAACGCACCGGGGAGCTGTTTTTT.

This clonotype was counted ten times or more. This chain connects TRBV28 to TRBJ1-2; D is uncertain. The V gene's germline CDR1 is MDHEN and CDR2 SYDVKM. Trimming took 7 bases from V and 10 from J, leaving 16 bases between them. This CDR3 is 12 amino acids long. The CDR3 nucleotides are TGTGCCAGCACCCTCGGATCGTCCATCTACACCTTC. Amino acid sequence: CASTLGSSIYTF.

There are many counts of this clonotype. The chain is built from TRBV6-5 and TRBJ1-3, with 7 nucleotides matching TRBD1. This CDR3 has 16 amino acids. Germline values: CDR1 MNHEY, CDR2 SVGAGI. V dropped 3 bases and J dropped 4; count of bases not matched to a gene: 9. CDR3 in DNA: TGTGCCAGCAGTTATCTTGCAGGGGGGTCGGGAAACACCATATATTTT. Residues: CASSYLAGGSGNTIYF.

V gene TRBV6-5 combines with J gene TRBJ2-7; TRBD1 matches at 9 bases. V shed 7 bases and J 4 bases; nucleotides not matched to a gene: 8. Germline assignment: CDR1 MNHEY and CDR2 SVGAGI. The CDR3 extends over 14 amino acids. The CDR3 DNA sequence: TGTGCCAGCATTAAGGACAGGGGAAGTTACGAGCAGTACTTC. Translating gives CASIKDRGSYEQYF.

This clonotype was counted ten times or more. The chain couples TRBV5-1 to TRBJ1-2; 9 bases align to TRBD1. This CDR3 is 15 amino acids long. V was pared by 4 bases and J by 2 bases, with 6 bases of the junction left unmatched. Per the germline V gene, CDR1 is SGHRS and CDR2 is YFSETQ. CDR3 region: CASSGSGQGNYGYTF. The CDR3 DNA is TGCGCCAGCAGCGGATCGGGACAGGGAAACTATGGCTACACCTTC.

This clonotype was observed at least ten times. The V call is TRBV27, the J call TRBJ2-7; possible D gene TRBD1, 6 bases. Germline V gives CDR1 MNHEY, CDR2 SMNVEV (reference sequence). Trimming removed 2 bases from V and 5 bases from J, with 10 bases in between. This CDR3 is 13 amino acids long. The CDR3 loop reads CASSLRGWNEQYF. DNA for the CDR3: TGTGCCAGCAGTTTAAGGGGGTGGAACGAGCAGTACTTC.

This clonotype has ten or more counts. The rearrangement joins TRBV9 to TRBJ2-7, with D perhaps matching TRBD2 (5 bases). The CDR3 contains 15 residues. Germline-derived CDR1 and CDR2 are SGDLS and YYNGEE. The V end was cut by 0 bases, the J end by 0 bases, with 10 bases between. CDR3 nucleotide sequence: TGTGCCAGCAGCGTAGGAGGGCCTAGCTCCTACGAGCAGTACTTC. Its protein is CASSVGGPSSYEQYF.

This clonotype showed up many times. The V gene is TRBV2, the J gene TRBJ2-5, with D hard to call. This CDR3 is built from 15 residues. The germline CDR1 and CDR2 sequences are SNHLY and FYNNEI. Trimming shortened V by 6 bases and J by 2 bases, and 16 bases separated the two germline ends. The CDR3 here is CASRPFRTTQETQYF. In DNA form, the CDR3 reads TGTGCCAGCAGACCGTTCCGGACCACGCAAGAGACCCAGTACTTC.

With respect to this clonotype: Just one base apart from a much larger clone, this may be a read error. This CDR3 fails to terminate in the conserved phenylalanine or tryptophan, so it likely reflects a read error. The chain is built from TRBV5-1 and TRBJ2-7, with D perhaps matching TRBD2 (6 bases). V gave up 0 bases and J gave up 2 bases, with 9 bases separating them. The CDR3 runs to 14 residues. Germline CDR1 is SGHRS and CDR2 is YFSETQ. The CDR3 DNA follows: TGCGCCAGCAGCTTGGACGGAGGGGCCTACGAGCAGTACCTC. This sequence encodes CASSLDGGAYEQYL.

This clonotype was seen at least ten times. The chain couples TRBV7-9 to TRBJ1-2; perhaps TRBD1 as D (6 bases). The CDR3 is 14 amino acids. The germline gives CDR1 SEHNR, CDR2 FQNEAQ (reference sequence). Trimming removed 1 base from V and 8 bases from J, with 14 bases in between. CDR3 bases: TGTGCCAGCAGCTTAGTACAGGGTGAGGTCGGCTACACCTTC. This encodes CASSLVQGEVGYTF.

This clonotype was found many times. This chain links TRBV3-1 with TRBJ2-1, with 7 bases matching TRBD1. The V and J ends lost 1 base and 6 bases, in that order; junction bases with no gene match: 6. Germline V CDR1 and CDR2: LGHDT, YNNKEL (reference sequence). The CDR3 spans 15 residues. This CDR3 reads CASSQAQTGFNEQFF. The CDR3 DNA reads as TGTGCCAGCAGCCAAGCCCAGACAGGGTTCAATGAGCAGTTCTTC.

This clonotype has at least ten counts. V is TRBV6-5 and J is TRBJ1-3; no firm D call. CDR1 is MNHEY and CDR2 is SVGAGI in the germline V gene. Trimming removed 2 bases at V and 0 bases at J, with 11 bases between. The CDR3 spans 16 residues. CDR3 in DNA: TGTGCCAGCAGTTACGAGGAGGGAACCTCTGGAAACACCATATATTTT. It codes for CASSYEEGTSGNTIYF.

The V gene is TRBV20-1, the J gene TRBJ1-2, with 12 bases fitting TRBD1. The trim removed 5 bases at V and 7 bases at J, leaving 11 bases unmatched. The length of the CDR3 is 15 residues. Germline CDR1 is DFQATT and CDR2 is SNEGSKA (reference sequence). The CDR3 sequence: CSAWGPGQGAFGYTF. In DNA form, the CDR3 reads TGCAGTGCTTGGGGACCGGGACAGGGGGCGTTTGGCTACACCTTC.